The sequence of this T cell receptor (beta chain) was determined in a study of T cell responses to AZD1222 COVID-19 vaccine. Broader study findings: Baseline antibody screening turned up just five to seven seropositive AZD1222 recipients. Along spike, vaccine-associated CD4 TCRs were found throughout, with dominance at 160-218 and 743-854. Possibly, clonal diversity was underestimated; donors were largely white British and included more females. Vaccination with two AZD1222 doses was followed by a rise in Spike-specific TCR breadth and depth.

This clone occurred a few times. Its specificity is unknown. The CDR3 loop spans 12 amino acids. V was trimmed by 8 bases and J by 8 bases, leaving 12 bases between them. CDR1 and CDR2 (germline): MDHEN, SYDVKM. TCRdb keeps only in-frame clones here, not all; method: immunoSEQ multiplex PCR. The top ten hold 20% to 30% of the sample, which has 66,000 or so clones, 79% seen once. V and J are TRBV28 and TRBJ1-4; D not resolved. This sequence was found in an adult in good health. Sequences were derived from peripheral blood, sampled on day 0 of MenACWY control vaccination. CDR3 protein: CASCSGGEKLFF. CDR3 DNA: TGTGCCAGCTGTTCGGGTGGCGAAAAACTGTTTTTT.